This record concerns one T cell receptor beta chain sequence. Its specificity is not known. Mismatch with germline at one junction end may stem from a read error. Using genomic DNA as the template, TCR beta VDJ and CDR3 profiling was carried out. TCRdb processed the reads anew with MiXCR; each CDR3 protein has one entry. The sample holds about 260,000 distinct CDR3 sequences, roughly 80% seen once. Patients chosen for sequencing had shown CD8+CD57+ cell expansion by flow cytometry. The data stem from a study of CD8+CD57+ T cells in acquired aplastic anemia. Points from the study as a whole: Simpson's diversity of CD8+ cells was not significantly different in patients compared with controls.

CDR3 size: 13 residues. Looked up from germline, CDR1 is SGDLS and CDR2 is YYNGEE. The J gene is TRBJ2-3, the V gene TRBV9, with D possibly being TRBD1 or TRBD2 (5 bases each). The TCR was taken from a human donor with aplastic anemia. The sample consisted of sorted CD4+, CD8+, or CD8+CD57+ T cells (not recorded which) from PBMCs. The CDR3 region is CASGFQPEGTALF. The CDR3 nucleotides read TGTGCCAGCGGCTTTCAGCCAGAAGGGACGGCGCTTTTT.